The following is a T cell receptor beta chain sequence with its context. What antigen it recognizes has not been identified. Base qualities are not at hand, and no much larger clone is one base apart. These data are taken from a study of cytomegalovirus exposure and HLA in healthy donors (TCRdb year 2017). Turning to the overall study: An earlier analysis of some 550 of the donors reported roughly 300 Gb of sequence data and some 100 million unique TCR beta sequences from about 179 million T cells. Approximately 310 gigabases of sequencing data and approximately 84 million unique TCR sequences were included in an early release covering about 600 HLA-typed donors. Of the approximately 400 genotyped donors, roughly 80% fell in the genetic ancestry cluster associated with self-reported Caucasian donors. The study aimed to test whether cataloging public T cell receptors could reveal signatures of past pathogen exposure. The study used immunosequencing to profile the T cell repertoires of several hundred subjects and linked those repertoires to cytomegalovirus serostatus. Besides the first cohort of 666 subjects, a separate validation cohort made up of roughly 130 different subjects was used. To predict cytomegalovirus infection status, the study brought together high-throughput TCR immunosequencing, statistical association of individual TCRs with disease status, and machine learning. To study patterns of TCR occurrence, a later analysis re-analyzed previously published TCR beta repertoires from several hundred donors and added high-resolution HLA genotyping. Rather than using new phenotypic data, the later analysis identified candidate immune exposures from TCR beta sequences and from how often those sequences occurred across donors. An earlier analysis of 500 to 750 of the donors applied high-throughput TCR beta sequencing to assess whether each TCR beta V gene segment acted as functional or pseudogenic. Donor age, sex, ethnicity and CMV serostatus were collected together with the repertoire data. A later genetic analysis used genome-wide SNP genotypes for about 55% of the 666 donors, treating that subset as a discovery cohort. All discovery cohort repertoires had been generated using a single sequencing platform. HLA typing included class I and class II loci at four-digit resolution. The number of donors typed differed by locus, with about 629-630 for A, B, C, DRB1 and DQB1, over 500 for DQA1, over 600 for DPA1, and around 450 for DPB1. About 5 DR-DQ haplotypes were handled as single units for association and clustering, since linkage in the cohort was strong. On average, around 230,000 unique TCR beta nucleotide sequences were sequenced per donor among a few hundred genotyped donors of the cohort, with 15% to 20% of those sequences being non-productive.

The library was prepared using the immunoSEQ multiplex PCR assay. For the multiplex PCR, a mixture combining 60 forward primers for TCR Vbeta segments and 13 reverse primers for TCR Jbeta segments was used. A multiplex PCR assay on genomic DNA amplified the CDR3 region of rearranged TCR beta genes. The Illumina HiSeq System was used to sequence the amplified TCR beta libraries as 87-base-pair reads. In the source study's methods: A later analysis tallied around 87 million unique TCR beta chains across the 666 repertoires, and around 9.9 million of those chains were shared by two or more donors. To remove PCR and sequencing errors, raw reads were error-corrected and collapsed into unique sequences using a nearest-neighbor algorithm that merged closely related sequences. To assign V, D and J gene segments, CDR3 sequences were aligned to IMGT reference sequences. For a sequence to be retained, a match of at least six nucleotides to both a V gene segment and a J gene segment was required. Rearrangements were classified as productive when the CDR3 lacked stop codons and remained in frame with V and J, and all other rearrangements were classified as non-productive. CDR3 was defined according to IMGT convention as the region running from the second conserved V-encoded cysteine to the conserved J-encoded phenylalanine. The earlier analysis of 587 of the donors excluded any sequence lacking an unambiguous match to a single V gene segment. In an earlier analysis of a few hundred of the donors, V segments were called functional above 56.7% productive rearrangements and were called segregating when the between-donor standard deviation exceeded 5%. A statistical classification framework was developed to diagnose cytomegalovirus status using the catalog of TCR beta chain sequences. In a later analysis, TCR nucleotide sequences were compared against IMGT/GENE-DB human TR gene sequences so that V and J genes could be assigned. Using the TCRdist pipeline, a later analysis assigned CDR3 sequences along with most-parsimonious VDJ recombination scenarios. In a later analysis, each TCR beta chain was defined by its CDR3 amino acid sequence together with its V-gene family, and reads lacking a unique V-gene family were excluded. In a later analysis, fewer than 600 highly shared, low-generation-probability nucleotide sequences were removed to address suspected cross-contamination and a sequencing artifact. In a later analysis, a clonal expansion index was calculated for each public chain from normalized within-repertoire ranks of inferred template counts. In a later analysis, generation probabilities were computed using a VDJ recombination model fitted to out-of-frame rearrangements, and the results were checked against IGoR. A later analysis scored TCR-TCR, TCR-HLA and TCR-CMV co-occurrence with hypergeometric tests, applying a repertoire-size bias correction to TCR pairs. A later analysis estimated false discovery rates by permuting HLA or CMV assignments 20 times. In a later analysis, co-occurring TCRs were grouped using DBSCAN, and TCRdist sequence similarity was added for clustering within HLA-allele-positive subsets. Repertoires with fewer than 30,000 or more than 120,000 public chains were left out of co-occurrence clustering, as were about 5 repertoires with anomalous nucleotide sharing. TCRdb stores this immuneACCESS table with in-frame sequences only. Part of the clones is absent; in the studies checked, under half of the shortfall reflects unresolved V genes, and no reason is known for the rest. The V and J calls and the clone size are those of that table, but D and trimming were determined from the DNA. The sample contains about 130,000 clones, around three quarters of them found a single time. Approximately 13% of the sample is held by the ten biggest clonotypes.

The cohort consisted of hundreds of healthy bone marrow donors. At the time of sampling, every cohort member was nominally healthy, though immune exposures that went unrecorded were likely present. The donor tested CMV seropositive and was one of the 289 seropositive cohort members. Every donor gave a peripheral blood sample, and the peripheral blood mononuclear cells from that sample were used for TCR beta sequencing. Genomic DNA extraction from the blood cell samples was performed with the Qiagen DNeasy Blood Extraction Kit. CDR1 and CDR2 (SGHTA, FQGNSA) derive from the germline V gene. V gives up 5 bases and J gives up 0 bases, and the segment between their germline ends measures 10 bases. The CDR3 starts with the cysteine, ends with the phenylalanine, and has 15 residues. Just the 45-base CDR3 DNA is kept, in frame starting at base 1. The investigation overall reported the following: Because counts were too low, more than 15 rarely observed V segments, including chromosome 9 orphons, were excluded from the earlier analysis of some 590 of the donors. In a later analysis, several top co-occurrence clusters were reported to appear linked to parvovirus B19, influenza, CMV and Epstein-Barr virus. In both the original and validation cohorts, the classifier was reported to diagnose cytomegalovirus status with high specificity and sensitivity. Linkage disequilibrium might explain the correlated functional status among segregating V segments, but an unknown experimental factor could not be ruled out. Most TCR sequences were observed very rarely across donors, whereas some public TCRs were present in many individuals. The cohort was sequenced for TCR beta chains only, and without alpha or paired-chain data the features that could be detected were limited. A later analysis found that most CMV-associated TCR beta chains appeared HLA-restricted, with HLA associations seemingly driven largely by CMV exposure. Compared with equally common non-associated chains, HLA-associated TCR beta chains in a later analysis were more clonally expanded and had lower generation probabilities. For the cohort, immune exposure information was limited to CMV serostatus. Some IMGT-functional V segments, including TRBV6-2 and TRBV6-3, could not be distinguished by the 87-base-pair reads and were therefore excluded. A later analysis found that TCR association rates varied across HLA loci, with DRB1 alleles showing the most associated TCRs and HLA-C alleles the fewest. The authors suggested that the approach could potentially be generalized to other disease states and immunological phenotypes. The presence/absence analyses assumed that sequencing depth was roughly uniform across donors, and that assumption may not be true. An association between a missense DCLRE1C variant and V-gene and J-gene trimming of TCR beta chains was found in a later genetic analysis and replicated in an independent cohort. A further reported finding was that TCR beta sequences accurately predicted the HLA-A and HLA-B alleles for most subjects in the first cohort. Because HLA typing was unavailable for some donors at each locus, only the typed subset was used in association tests. Compared with the roughly 670-donor mean, donors in an Asian-associated ancestry cluster had fewer N-insertions in productive TCRs, according to a later genetic analysis. In a later analysis, around 17,000 TCR beta sequences were associated with specific HLA alleles at a false discovery rate of 0.05. When HLA alleles, especially DR and DQ, strongly co-occurred, TCR associations were difficult to assign to individual alleles. In the study, some 180 TCR beta chains were listed as associated with cytomegalovirus. Broadly in line with IMGT annotations, most TCR beta V segments showed up in productive rearrangements about 87% or about 30% of the time in an earlier analysis of around 600 of the donors. A few of the identified cytomegalovirus-associated TCR beta chains were confirmed in vitro to be specific for cytomegalovirus antigens. A group of highly shared sequence variants was considered likely to be a technical artifact of the sequencing pipeline.

The rearranged chain carries TRBV7-2 and TRBJ2-2, with no D gene named confidently. The sequenced sample was PBMCs. The sequence came from a woman aged 55-69 years in good health and CMV-seropositive. The nucleotides read TGTGCCAGCAGCCCGACACCGACGAACACCGGGGAGCTGTTTTTT. Translation gives CASSPTPTNTGELFF.